This T cell receptor (beta chain) was sequenced in a study of CD8 T cells in Susac syndrome. In contrast to the negatively isolated CD8+ and CD4+ T cells, TEMRA cells were FACS-enriched. An input of about 0.45 to 1 ug of RNA was subjected to reverse transcription using random hexamers. Multiplex immunoSEQ PCR targeted 54 Vbeta and 13 Jbeta TCR beta segments. In TCRdb, the immunoSEQ multiplex PCR reads were re-called with MiXCR into one record per CDR3 protein. The data contain some 150,000 distinct CDR3 sequences, roughly 95% of them singletons. V was shortened by 1 base and J by 6 bases, with 10 bases between the two germline ends. Looked up from germline, CDR1 is SEHNR and CDR2 is FQNEAQ (reference sequence). CDR3 length: 13 residues.

The rearrangement joins TRBV7-9 to TRBJ2-7; D is unclear. This clonotype was obtained from a human donor with multiple sclerosis. Material: CD8+ T cells from PBMCs. The CDR3 region is CASSLDSRPEQYF. CDR3 DNA sequence: TGTGCCAGCAGCTTAGACTCTCGGCCCGAGCAGTACTTC.